This T cell receptor beta chain was found in a study of T cell changes during pregnancy in multiple sclerosis. In this sample, this clone turned up once. V lost 4 bases and J lost 2, with 8 bases in between. Per germline, CDR1 SGHRS and CDR2 YFSETQ. CDR3 size: 13 residues. Sequenced by immunoSEQ multiplex PCR; TCRdb stores in-frame clones only, minus some. Of 40,000 to 50,000 clones listed, nearly 95% were seen once; the top ten hold under 0.55%. The V gene is TRBV5-1, the J gene TRBJ2-3; D not resolved. The origin of this receptor is a female donor with multiple sclerosis, enrolled in a pregnancy study. Source: CD4+ T cells from peripheral blood mononuclear cells, taken in the first trimester of pregnancy. The CDR3 sequence: CASSPRLTDTQYF. CDR3 in DNA: TGCGCCAGCAGCCCCAGGCTCACAGATACGCAGTATTTT.